This TCR beta chain was found in a study of shared clonotypes between healthy human individuals (dated by TCRdb to about 2020). Looking at the study overall: A couple of women and a few men aged 18 to 49 years were included in the cohort. Per donor, three plates each were used for CD4 naive and CD4 memory, two for CD8 naive, and one for CD8 memory. To estimate repertoire size and how much clonotype sharing occurs between individuals, the study deeply sequenced the blood TCR repertoires of 5 or 6 healthy adults. Different laboratories and diverse techniques were used to prepare libraries and sequence TCR repertoires, to increase sequencing depth and limit assay-specific biases. Between about 0.85 and 10 billion PBMCs per donor were obtained by leukapheresis.

Healthy HIV-negative adults with no recently reported acute infections or vaccinations were included as donors. Only Caucasian adults living in Nashville, Tennessee, USA were represented among the donors. CD4+ T cells were enriched by magnetic negative selection; naive cells were then positively selected on CD45RA, and the negative fraction formed the memory subset. Blood was obtained by leukapheresis, after which PBMCs were separated by Ficoll-Histopaque density gradient centrifugation and cryopreserved in liquid nitrogen vapor phase. Analytical flow cytometry was used to check the purity and quantity of every magnetically sorted T cell population. From each sorted fraction, genomic DNA was isolated and quantified by UV absorbance on a Nanodrop 2000c. TCR CDR3 regions were amplified from genomic DNA by multiplex PCR using the deep immunoSEQ assay. Extracted genomic DNA from each cell subset was distributed evenly across all wells of several immunoSEQ 96-well plates, and each plate was treated as a replicate. For sorted subsets, each replicate PCR was loaded with 200 ng genomic DNA, equivalent to roughly 30,000 T cell genomes. Purified libraries were quantified with a Qubit 3.0 fluorometer, sized on a Bioanalyzer 2100, and re-quantified with the KAPA Library Quantification kit. Each immunoSEQ 96-well plate was sequenced on its own single-read 150-cycle Illumina NextSeq 550 flow cell. Processing in the source paper ran as follows. Because the immunoSEQ output held only junctional sequences and lacked quality scores, the filtering could not match the filtering applied to full-length reads. To assign V/J genes and CDR3, sequences were annotated using PyIR, a Python wrapper for IgBLAST v1.9, with IMGT germline references. Reads with weak V/J assignments (E-value above 1e-6), missing CDR3, stop codons, out-of-frame junctions, or ambiguous translated residues were removed. V3J clonotypes were defined by identical inferred V gene, J gene, and CDR3 amino acid sequence. Percentage overlap between repertoires was computed as shared unique clonotypes divided by the size of the smaller repertoire. RTK rarefaction, the Chao1 estimator, and Recon v2.1 estimates of unobserved clonotypes were used to assess repertoire richness. Generation probabilities for all TCRbeta clonotypes obtained by the gDNA method from four donors were computed using OLGA. As stored in TCRdb, this immuneACCESS dataset retains in-frame rearrangements with V and J assigned. A fraction of the clones does not appear; measured against another copy, unresolved V genes explain less than half of the discrepancy, and the remainder lacks a known reason. That table is the source of V, J and clone size, and D and trimming were worked out from the DNA. This sample has roughly 500,000 clones in its table, and 90% to 96% of those were observed once. In total, the top ten clones hold nearly 0.065% of the sample.

Summary of the overall study and its limitations: Larger estimated clonotype richness was generally found for naive subsets than for memory subsets. Clonotypes shared by all four sorted-subset donors showed higher generation probabilities than non-shared clonotypes. The small number of donors limited the genetic and exposure-history diversity represented. Across a few donors, roughly 5.1% of naive CD4, around 3.5% of naive CD8, under 2.5% of memory CD4, and 0.4% to 0.45% of memory CD8 clonotypes were shared. Sampling was restricted to blood, and TCR repertoires in tissues likely differ from the TCR repertoires found in blood. Based on pairwise subsampling, the degree of clonotype sharing among donors was expected to be affected by sequencing depth. Rarefaction of sorted-subset datasets indicated incomplete sequencing despite the large sequencing depth.

This clone was observed once. Its antigen specificity is not known. Per-base qualities were not stored, and no clone one base away is much larger. The CDR3, cysteine through phenylalanine, is 16 amino acids long. Only CDR3 DNA is held: 48 bases, read in frame from base 1. CDR1 LNHNV and CDR2 YYDKDF are derived from the germline V gene (reference sequence). V is clipped by 1 base and J by 0 bases, and the sequence between their germline boundaries is 7 bases long. The sequence links TRBV15 to TRBJ2-6; the best D guess is TRBD2, with 5 bases matching. What was sequenced was naive CD4+ T cells sorted from blood. The cell subset or site label on this specimen signifies: CD45RA+ positively selected. The TCR sequence derives from a woman younger than 45 in good health. The DNA sequence reads TGTGCCACCAGCAGAGTCCGGGGCTCTGGGGCCAACGTCCTGACTTTC. Its product reads: CATSRVRGSGANVLTF. With the portions outside the CDR3 filled from the reference TRBV15 and TRBJ2-6 genes, the complete variable region becomes DAMVIQNPRYQVTQFGKPVTLSCSQTLNHNVMYWYQQKSSQAPKLLFHYYDKDFNNEADTPDNFQSRRPNTSFCFLDIRSPGLGDTAMYLCATSRVRGSGANVLTFGAGSRLTVL.